These T cell receptor beta chains were read from a single sample in a study of beta chain features in type 1 diabetes. Repertoires were generated with immunoSEQ multiplex PCR, while TCRdb's copy carries only in-frame clones and drops some. The sample has roughly 370,000 clones; around 13% are singletons. Specimen: naive CD4+ T cells from blood. These receptor sequences come from a man aged 25 to 45 in good health. Each CDR3 is given with its conserved first and last residue. The order of the fields is clone size, D gene, V gene, J gene, CDR3 DNA, CDR3 protein. A D gene is named only where the DNA matches it firmly. Size is omitted from some rows. Given values are once, few, many or a class for expanded clones.

abundance: .
d_gene: .
v_gene: TRBV7-3
j_gene: TRBJ1-1
CDR3nt: TGTGCCAGCAGCTTAAGCCCCGCAGGTATGAACACTGAAGCTTTCTTT
CDR3aa: CASSLSPAGMNTEAFF

abundance: few
d_gene: .
v_gene: TRBV2
j_gene: TRBJ1-4
CDR3nt: TGTGCCAGCAGTGAAAGGTCCTTCGAAAAACTGTTTTTT
CDR3aa: CASSERSFEKLFF

abundance: few
d_gene: .
v_gene: TRBV29-1
j_gene: TRBJ1-2
CDR3nt: TGCAGCGTGAAGACAGTAGATTATGGCTACACCTTC
CDR3aa: CSVKTVDYGYTF

abundance: .
d_gene: .
v_gene: TRBV9
j_gene: TRBJ1-1
CDR3nt: TGTGCCAGCAGCGTAGGTGAGGCGAACACTGAAGCTTTCTTT
CDR3aa: CASSVGEANTEAFF

abundance: many
d_gene: .
v_gene: TRBV13
j_gene: TRBJ1-2
CDR3nt: TGTGCCAGCAGCTTAGCGGATGGCTACACCTTC
CDR3aa: CASSLADGYTF

abundance: .
d_gene: .
v_gene: TRBV29-1
j_gene: TRBJ2-5
CDR3nt: TGCAGCGTTGACCCAGGCCGAGTAGAGACCCAGTACTTC
CDR3aa: CSVDPGRVETQYF

abundance: .
d_gene: .
v_gene: TRBV2
j_gene: TRBJ2-5
CDR3nt: TGTGCCAGCAGACCAATCGGGACGTTCCAAGAGACCCAGTACTTC
CDR3aa: CASRPIGTFQETQYF

abundance: few
d_gene: .
v_gene: TRBV6-5
j_gene: TRBJ1-3
CDR3nt: TGTGCCAGCAGCTCAGACGGTTTTCGGGGAAACACCATATATTTT
CDR3aa: CASSSDGFRGNTIYF

abundance: .
d_gene: TRBD2
v_gene: TRBV4-3
j_gene: TRBJ2-1
CDR3nt: TGCGCCAGCAGCCAAGATATAAGCGGGGGTTACAATGAGCAGTTCTTC
CDR3aa: CASSQDISGGYNEQFF

abundance: .
d_gene: .
v_gene: TRBV6-6
j_gene: TRBJ1-4
CDR3nt: TGTGCCAGCAGTTCAGTTTCAGGGATAACTAATGAAAAACTGTTTTTT
CDR3aa: CASSSVSGITNEKLFF